Sequencing of this TCR beta chain was carried out in a study of early stage breast cancer tumors. The junction had 9 bases not matched to a gene; V was cut back by 4 bases and J by 4 bases. The CDR3 loop spans 15 amino acids. Germline V gene sequence: CDR1 LGHNA, CDR2 YSLEER. Study findings and constraints: Most shared enriched TCRB sequences were commonly generated ones. Tumor and normal breast were distinguished via blood comparison in about 90% of the 16 patients. Compared with adjacent normal breast, tumors showed about 2.5-fold denser, more clonal T cells.

Of note for this clone: As yet, its antigen is unknown.

Method: immunoSEQ multiplex PCR; TCRdb's copy keeps in-frame clones and lacks some. The sample has about 41,000 clones; about 78% are singletons. The sample was blood. The receptor comes from a person between 50 and 60 years old with breast cancer. This rearrangement joins TRBV4-3 to TRBJ2-5; 7 nucleotides line up with TRBD1. In DNA, the CDR3 is TGCGCCAGCAGCCGATCTTCGGACAGGCGAGAGACCCAGTACTTC. Amino acids: CASSRSSDRRETQYF.